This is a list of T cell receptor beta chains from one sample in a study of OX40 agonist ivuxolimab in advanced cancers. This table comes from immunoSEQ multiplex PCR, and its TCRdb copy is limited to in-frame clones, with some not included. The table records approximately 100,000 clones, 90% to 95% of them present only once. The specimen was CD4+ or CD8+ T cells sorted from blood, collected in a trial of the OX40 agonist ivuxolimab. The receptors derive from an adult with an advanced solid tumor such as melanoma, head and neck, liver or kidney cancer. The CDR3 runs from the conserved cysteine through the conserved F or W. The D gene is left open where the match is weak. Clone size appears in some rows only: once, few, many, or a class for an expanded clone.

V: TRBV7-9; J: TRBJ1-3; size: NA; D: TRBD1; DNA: TGTGCCAGCAGCCGACGTACAGGGGGCCTGGGCGGAAACACCATATATTTT; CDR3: CASSRRTGGLGGNTIYF
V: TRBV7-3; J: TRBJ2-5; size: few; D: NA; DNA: TGTGCCAGCAGCCTAGGGACAAAAGAGACCCAGTACTTC; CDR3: CASSLGTKETQYF
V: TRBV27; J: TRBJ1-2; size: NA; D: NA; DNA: TGTGCCAGCAGACTTACAGGGAGCTATGGCTACACCTTC; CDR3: CASRLTGSYGYTF
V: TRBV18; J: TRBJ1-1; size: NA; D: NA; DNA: TGTGCCAGCTCACCACAGGTTCAGGGAGGTAACACTGAAGCTTTCTTT; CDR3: CASSPQVQGGNTEAFF
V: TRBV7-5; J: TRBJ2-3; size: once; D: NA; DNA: TGTGCCAGAAGCTTCCTTCTATCAAGAACGGAGAGTTGTGCAGATACGCAGTATTTT; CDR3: CARSFLLSRTESCADTQYF
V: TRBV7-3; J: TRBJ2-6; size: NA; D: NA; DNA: TGTGCCAGCAGCCCCAAGGGGGACACCTACTCTGGGGCCAACGTCCTGACTTTC; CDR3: CASSPKGDTYSGANVLTF
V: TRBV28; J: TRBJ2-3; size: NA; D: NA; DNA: TGTGCCAGCAGTTTGATAGCTGGGGGTGGTAGAGATACGCAGTATTTT; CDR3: CASSLIAGGGRDTQYF
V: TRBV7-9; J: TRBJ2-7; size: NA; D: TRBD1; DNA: TGTGCCAGCAGCTTATTAGGGGACAGGCTGGAGCAGTACTTC; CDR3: CASSLLGDRLEQYF
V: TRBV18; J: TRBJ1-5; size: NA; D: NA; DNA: TGTGCCAGCTCACCAGACGGGACAAACAATCAGCCCCAGCATTTT; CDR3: CASSPDGTNNQPQHF
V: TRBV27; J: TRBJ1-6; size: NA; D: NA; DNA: TGTGCCAGCAGTTTAATCAGGGATAATTCACCCCTCCACTTT; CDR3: CASSLIRDNSPLHF
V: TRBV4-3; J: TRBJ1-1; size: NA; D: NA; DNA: TGCGCCAGCAGCCAAGATTACGGAATGAACACTGAAGCTTTCTTT; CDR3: CASSQDYGMNTEAFF
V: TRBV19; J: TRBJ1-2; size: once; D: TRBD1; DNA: TGTGCCACCAGACGCGACAGGGATGGCTATGGCTACACCTTC; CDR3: CATRRDRDGYGYTF
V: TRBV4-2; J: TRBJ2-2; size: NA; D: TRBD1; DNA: TGTGCCAGCAGCCAACTCTCCGGGACAGCGAACACCGGGGAGCTGTTTTTT; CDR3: CASSQLSGTANTGELFF
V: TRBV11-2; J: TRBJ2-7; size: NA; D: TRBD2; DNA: TGTGCCAGCAGCTTAGCAGGACTAGCTTCTTACGAGCAGTACTTC; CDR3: CASSLAGLASYEQYF
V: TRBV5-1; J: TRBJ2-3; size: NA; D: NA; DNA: TGCGCCAGCACCAGGACCGCGTCTGAAGATACGCAGTATTTT; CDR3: CASTRTASEDTQYF
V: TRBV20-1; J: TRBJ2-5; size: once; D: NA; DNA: TGCAGTGCTAGACCCCAAGAGACCCAGTACTTC; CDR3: CSARPQETQYF
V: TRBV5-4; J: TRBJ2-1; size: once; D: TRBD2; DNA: TGTGCCAGCAGCCTAGCGGGAGGAACGCGTGAGCAGTTCTTC; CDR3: CASSLAGGTREQFF
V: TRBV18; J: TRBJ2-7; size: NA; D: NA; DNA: TGTGCCAGCTCACCACAGGGGGGAGGGCCCCCCTACGAGCAGTACTTC; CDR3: CASSPQGGGPPYEQYF
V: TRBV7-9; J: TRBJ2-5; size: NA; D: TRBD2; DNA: TGTGCCAGCAGCTTTTTAGCGGGAGGGTCACGAGAGACCCAGTACTTC; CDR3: CASSFLAGGSRETQYF
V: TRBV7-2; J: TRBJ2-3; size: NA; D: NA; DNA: TGTGCCAGCAGCCGGTGGATTAAAGATACGCAGTATTTT; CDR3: CASSRWIKDTQYF
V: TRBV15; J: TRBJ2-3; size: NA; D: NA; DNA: TGTGCCACCAGAGAAGCGGTAGACACAGATACGCAGTATTTT; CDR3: CATREAVDTDTQYF
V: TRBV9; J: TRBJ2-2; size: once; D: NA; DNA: TGTGCCAGCAGCGTAGCTCCCAACTACCCCACCGGGGAGCTGTTTTTT; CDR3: CASSVAPNYPTGELFF
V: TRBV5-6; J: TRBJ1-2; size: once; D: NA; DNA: TGTGCCAGCAGCTGGGGGACTTTTCCTAACTATGGCTACACCTTC; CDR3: CASSWGTFPNYGYTF
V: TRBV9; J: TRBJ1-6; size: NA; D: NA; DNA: TGTGCCAGCAGCGAACGACAGAATAATTCACCCCTCCACTTT; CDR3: CASSERQNNSPLHF
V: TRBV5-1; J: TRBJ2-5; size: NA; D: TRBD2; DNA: TGCGCCAGCAGAGGACTAGCGGGACGACAAGAGACCCAGTACTTC; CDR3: CASRGLAGRQETQYF
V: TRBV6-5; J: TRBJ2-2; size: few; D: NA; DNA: TGTGCCAGCAGAAGGGAAGCCACCGGGGAGCTGTTTTTT; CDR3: CASRREATGELFF
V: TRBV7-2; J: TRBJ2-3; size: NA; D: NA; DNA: TGTGCCAGCAGGGTAACAGAAACACTTAGCACAGATACGCAGTATTTT; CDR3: CASRVTETLSTDTQYF
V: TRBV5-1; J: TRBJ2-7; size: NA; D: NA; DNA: TGCGCCAGCAGCTTGGGTGGGTCGGCGGCTAACTACGAGCAGTACTTC; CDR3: CASSLGGSAANYEQYF
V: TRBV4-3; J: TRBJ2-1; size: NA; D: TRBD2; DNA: TGCGCCAGCAGCACACTAGCGGGAGCTCGCAATGAGCAGTTCTTC; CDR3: CASSTLAGARNEQFF
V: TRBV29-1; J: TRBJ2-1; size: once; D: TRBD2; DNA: TGCAGCGTTGAATTACCGGGAGGGCCCTCCTACAATGAGCAGTTCTTC; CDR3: CSVELPGGPSYNEQFF
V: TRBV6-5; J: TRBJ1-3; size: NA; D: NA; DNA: TGTGCCACGTTATCCGCTGGAAACACCATATATTTT; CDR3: CATLSAGNTIYF